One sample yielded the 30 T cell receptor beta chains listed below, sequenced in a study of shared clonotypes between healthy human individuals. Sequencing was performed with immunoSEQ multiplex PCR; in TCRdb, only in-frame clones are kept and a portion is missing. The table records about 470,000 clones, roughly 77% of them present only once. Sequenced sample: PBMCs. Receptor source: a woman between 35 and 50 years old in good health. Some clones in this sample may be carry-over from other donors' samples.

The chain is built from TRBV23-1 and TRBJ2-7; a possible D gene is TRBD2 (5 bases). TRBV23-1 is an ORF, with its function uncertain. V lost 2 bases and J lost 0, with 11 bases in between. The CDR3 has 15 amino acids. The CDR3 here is CASSQREGSSYEQYF. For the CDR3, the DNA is TGCGCCAGCAGTCAAAGGGAAGGGAGCTCCTACGAGCAGTACTTC.

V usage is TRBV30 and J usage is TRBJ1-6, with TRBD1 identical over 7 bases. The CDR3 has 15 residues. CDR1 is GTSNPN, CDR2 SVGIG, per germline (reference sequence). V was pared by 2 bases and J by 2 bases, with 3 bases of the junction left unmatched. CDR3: CAWSRGTAYNSPLHF. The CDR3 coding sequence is TGTGCCTGGAGTCGCGGGACAGCCTATAATTCACCCCTCCACTTT. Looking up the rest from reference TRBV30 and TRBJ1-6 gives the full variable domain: SQTIHQWPATLVQPVGSPLSLECTVEGTSNPNLYWYRQAAGRGLQLLFYSVGIGQISSEVPQNLSASRPQDRQFILSSKKLLLSDSGFYLCAWSRGTAYNSPLHFGNGTRLTVT.

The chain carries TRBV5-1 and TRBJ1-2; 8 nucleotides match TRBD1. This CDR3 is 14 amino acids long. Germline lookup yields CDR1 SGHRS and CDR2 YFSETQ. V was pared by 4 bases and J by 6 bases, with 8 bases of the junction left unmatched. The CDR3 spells CASSLTGETDGYTF. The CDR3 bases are TGCGCCAGCAGCCTGACAGGGGAGACGGATGGCTACACCTTC. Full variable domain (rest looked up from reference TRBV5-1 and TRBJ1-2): KAGVTQTPRYLIKTRGQQVTLSCSPISGHRSVSWYQQTPGQGLQFLFEYFSETQRNKGNFPGRFSGRQFSNSRSEMNVSTLELGDSALYLCASSLTGETDGYTFGSGTRLTVV.

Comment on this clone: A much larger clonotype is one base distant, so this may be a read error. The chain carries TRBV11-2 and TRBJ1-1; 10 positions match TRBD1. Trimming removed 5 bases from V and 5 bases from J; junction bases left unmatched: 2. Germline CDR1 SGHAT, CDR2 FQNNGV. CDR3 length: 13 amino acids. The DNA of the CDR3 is TGTGCCAGCAGCCGGGACAGGGGTACTGAAGCTTTCTTT. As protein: CASSRDRGTEAFF.

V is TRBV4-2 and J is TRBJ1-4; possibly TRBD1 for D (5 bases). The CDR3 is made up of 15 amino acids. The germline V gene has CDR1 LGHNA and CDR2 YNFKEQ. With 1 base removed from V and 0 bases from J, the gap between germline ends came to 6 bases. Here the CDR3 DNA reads TGTGCCAGCAGCCAAGGGGGGTCAACTAATGAAAAACTGTTTTTT. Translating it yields CASSQGGSTNEKLFF.

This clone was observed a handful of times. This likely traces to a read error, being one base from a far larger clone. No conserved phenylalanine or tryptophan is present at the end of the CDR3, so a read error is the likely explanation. The CDR3: CASSRTENTEAFS. Here the CDR3 DNA reads TGTGCCAGCAGTCGAACAGAGAACACTGAAGCTTTCTCT. V is TRBV6-6 and J is TRBJ1-1; D is unresolved. Germline-derived CDR1 and CDR2 are MNHNY and SVGAGI (reference sequence). V gave up 5 bases and J gave up 1 base, with 8 bases separating them. CDR3 size: 13 residues.

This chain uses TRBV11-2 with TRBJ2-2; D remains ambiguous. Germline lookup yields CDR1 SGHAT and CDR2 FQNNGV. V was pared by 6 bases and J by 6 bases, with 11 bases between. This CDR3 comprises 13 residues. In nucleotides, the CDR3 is TGTGCCAGCAGTCCGATAGGCGCCGGGGAGCTGTTTTTT. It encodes CASSPIGAGELFF.

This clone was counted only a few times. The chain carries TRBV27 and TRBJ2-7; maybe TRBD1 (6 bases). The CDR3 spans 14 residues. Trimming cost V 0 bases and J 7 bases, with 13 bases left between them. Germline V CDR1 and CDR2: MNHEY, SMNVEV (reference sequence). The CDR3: CASSLSRGRREQYF. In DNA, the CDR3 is TGTGCCAGCAGTTTATCCAGGGGAAGGAGGGAGCAGTACTTC.

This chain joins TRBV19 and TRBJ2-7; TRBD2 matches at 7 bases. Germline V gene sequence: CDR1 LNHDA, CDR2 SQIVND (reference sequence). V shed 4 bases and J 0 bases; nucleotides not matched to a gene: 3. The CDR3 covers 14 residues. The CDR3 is CASSTTSDSYEQYF. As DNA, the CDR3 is TGTGCCAGTAGTACTACTAGCGACTCCTACGAGCAGTACTTC.

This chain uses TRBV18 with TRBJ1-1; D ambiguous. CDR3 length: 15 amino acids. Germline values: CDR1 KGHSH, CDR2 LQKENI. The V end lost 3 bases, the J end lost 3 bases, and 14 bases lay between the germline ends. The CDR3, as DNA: TGTGCCAGCTCACCCATCTTTCCTCAAGACACTGAAGCTTTCTTT. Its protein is CASSPIFPQDTEAFF.

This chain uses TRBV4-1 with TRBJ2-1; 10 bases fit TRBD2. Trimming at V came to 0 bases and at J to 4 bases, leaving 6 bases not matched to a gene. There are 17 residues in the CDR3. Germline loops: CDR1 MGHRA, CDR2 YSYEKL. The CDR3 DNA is TGCGCCAGCAGCCAAGATTCGGCTAGCGGGAGATACAATGAGCAGTTCTTC. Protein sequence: CASSQDSASGRYNEQFF.

CDR3 in amino acids: CASTSGRGGEQYF. Here the CDR3 DNA reads TGTGCCAGCACTAGCGGGAGGGGGGGAGAGCAGTACTTC. The V and J genes are TRBV27 and TRBJ2-7, with TRBD2 identical over 12 bases. The germline CDR1 and CDR2 sequences are MNHEY and SMNVEV (reference sequence). The ends lost 7 bases at V and 7 bases at J; junction bases unmatched: 5. CDR3 size: 13 residues.

CDR3 region: CASSPGGHEQYF. The DNA of the CDR3 is TGTGCCAGCAGCCCGGGCGGTCACGAGCAGTACTTC. The chain recombines TRBV11-3 with TRBJ2-7, with unresolved D. V shed 5 bases and J shed 5 bases, with 10 bases lying between them. CDR1 is SGHNT, CDR2 YENEEA, per germline. There are 12 residues in the CDR3. Looking up the rest from reference TRBV11-3 and TRBJ2-7 gives the full variable domain: EAGVVQSPRYKIIEKKQPVAFWCNPISGHNTLYWYLQNLGQGPELLIRYENEEAVDDSQLPKDRFSAERLKGVDSTLKIQPAELGDSAVYLCASSPGGHEQYFGPGTRLTVT.

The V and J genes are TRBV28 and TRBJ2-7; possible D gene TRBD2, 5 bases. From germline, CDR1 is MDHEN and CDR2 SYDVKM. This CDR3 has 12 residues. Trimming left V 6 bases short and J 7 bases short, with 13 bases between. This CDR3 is CASSPSGGEQYF. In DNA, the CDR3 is TGTGCCAGCAGCCCCAGCGGAGGTGAGCAGTACTTC.

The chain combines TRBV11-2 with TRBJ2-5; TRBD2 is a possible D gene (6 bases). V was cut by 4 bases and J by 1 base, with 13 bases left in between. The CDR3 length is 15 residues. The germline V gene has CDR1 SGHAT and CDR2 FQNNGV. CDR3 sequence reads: CASSSPAGTQETQYF. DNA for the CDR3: TGTGCCAGCAGCTCACCCGCGGGGACCCAAGAGACCCAGTACTTC.

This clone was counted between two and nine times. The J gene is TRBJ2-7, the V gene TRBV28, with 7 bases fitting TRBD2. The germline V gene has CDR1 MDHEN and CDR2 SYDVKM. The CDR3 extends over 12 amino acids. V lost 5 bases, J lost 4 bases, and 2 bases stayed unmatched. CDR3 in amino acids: CASSVSGYEQYF. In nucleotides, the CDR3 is TGTGCCAGCAGTGTTAGCGGGTACGAGCAGTACTTC.

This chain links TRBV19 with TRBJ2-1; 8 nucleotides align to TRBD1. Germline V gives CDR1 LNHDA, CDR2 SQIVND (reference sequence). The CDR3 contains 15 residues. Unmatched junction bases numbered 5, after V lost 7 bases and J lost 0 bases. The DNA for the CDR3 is TGTGCCAGTACCCCCGACAGGGGCTCCTACAATGAGCAGTTCTTC. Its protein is CASTPDRGSYNEQFF.

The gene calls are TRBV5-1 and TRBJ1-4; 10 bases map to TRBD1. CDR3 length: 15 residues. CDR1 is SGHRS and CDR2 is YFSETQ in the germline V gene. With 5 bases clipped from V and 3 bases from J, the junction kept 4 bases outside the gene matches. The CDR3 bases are TGCGCCAGCAGTCAAGGGACAGGGGCTAATGAAAAACTGTTTTTT. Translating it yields CASSQGTGANEKLFF.

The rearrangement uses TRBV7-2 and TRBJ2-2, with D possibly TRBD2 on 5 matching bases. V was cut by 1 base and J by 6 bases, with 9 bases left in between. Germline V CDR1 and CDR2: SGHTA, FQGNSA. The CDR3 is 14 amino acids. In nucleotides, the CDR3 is TGTGCCAGCAGCTTAGAGGGAGCTGCCGGGGAGCTGTTTTTT. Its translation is CASSLEGAAGELFF.

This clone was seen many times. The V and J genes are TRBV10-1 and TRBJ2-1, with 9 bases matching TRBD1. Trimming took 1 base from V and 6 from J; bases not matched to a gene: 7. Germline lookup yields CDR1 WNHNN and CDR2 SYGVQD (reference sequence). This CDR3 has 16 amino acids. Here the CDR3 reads CASSEYRGRAINEQFF. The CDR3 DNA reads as TGCGCCAGCAGTGAGTACAGGGGGCGCGCAATCAATGAGCAGTTCTTC.

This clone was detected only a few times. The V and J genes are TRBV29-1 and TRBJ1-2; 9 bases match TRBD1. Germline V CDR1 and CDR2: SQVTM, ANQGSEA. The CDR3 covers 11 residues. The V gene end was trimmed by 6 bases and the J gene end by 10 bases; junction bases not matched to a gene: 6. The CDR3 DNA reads TGCAGCGTGGGACAGGGCGCCGTCTACACCTTC. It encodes CSVGQGAVYTF. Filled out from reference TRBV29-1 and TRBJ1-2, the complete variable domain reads SAVISQKPSRDICQRGTSLTIQCQVDSQVTMMFWYRQQPGQSLTLIATANQGSEATYESGFVIDKFPISRPNLTFSTLTVSNMSPEDSSIYLCSVGQGAVYTFGSGTRLTVV.

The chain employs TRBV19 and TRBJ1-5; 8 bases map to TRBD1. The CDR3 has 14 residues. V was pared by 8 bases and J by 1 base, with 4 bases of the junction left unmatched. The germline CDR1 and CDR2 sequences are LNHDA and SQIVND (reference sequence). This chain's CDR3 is CASQGAWSNQPQHF. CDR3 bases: TGTGCCAGTCAGGGGGCTTGGAGCAATCAGCCCCAGCATTTT.

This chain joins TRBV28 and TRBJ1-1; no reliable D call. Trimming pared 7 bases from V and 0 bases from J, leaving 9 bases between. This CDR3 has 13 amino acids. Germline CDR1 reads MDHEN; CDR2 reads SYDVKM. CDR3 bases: TGTGCCAGCACCTCCGTGGTGAACACTGAAGCTTTCTTT. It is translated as CASTSVVNTEAFF.

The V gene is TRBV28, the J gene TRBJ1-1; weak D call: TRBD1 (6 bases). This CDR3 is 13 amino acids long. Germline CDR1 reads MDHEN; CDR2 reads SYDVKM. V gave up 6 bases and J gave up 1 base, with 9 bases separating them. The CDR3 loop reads CASRKTGNTEAFF. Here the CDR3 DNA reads TGTGCCAGCAGAAAGACAGGGAACACTGAAGCTTTCTTT.

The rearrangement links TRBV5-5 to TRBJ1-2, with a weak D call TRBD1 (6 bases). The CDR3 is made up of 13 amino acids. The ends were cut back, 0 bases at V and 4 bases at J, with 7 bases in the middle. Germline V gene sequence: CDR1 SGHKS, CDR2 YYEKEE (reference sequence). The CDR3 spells CASSLGGAYGYTF. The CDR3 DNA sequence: TGTGCCAGCAGCTTGGGGGGGGCCTATGGCTACACCTTC. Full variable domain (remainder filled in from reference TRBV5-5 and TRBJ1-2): DAGVTQSPTHLIKTRGQQVTLRCSPISGHKSVSWYQQVLGQGPQFIFQYYEKEERGRGNFPDRFSARQFPNYSSELNVNALLLGDSALYLCASSLGGAYGYTFGSGTRLTVV.

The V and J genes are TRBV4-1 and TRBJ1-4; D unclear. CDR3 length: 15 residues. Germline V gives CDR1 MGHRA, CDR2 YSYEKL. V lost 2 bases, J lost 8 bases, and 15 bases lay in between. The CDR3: CASSQSPQAGEKLFF. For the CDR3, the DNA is TGCGCCAGCAGCCAATCTCCCCAGGCAGGAGAAAAACTGTTTTTT.

Written as DNA, the CDR3 is TGTGCCACCTCTAGGGGAGGTGAGCAGTTCTTC. Translating gives CATSRGGEQFF. The V call is TRBV28, the J call TRBJ2-1; D might be TRBD2 (6 bases). Germline CDR1 and CDR2: MDHEN and SYDVKM. Trimming removed 10 bases from V and 9 bases from J, with 13 bases in between. This CDR3 comprises 11 residues.

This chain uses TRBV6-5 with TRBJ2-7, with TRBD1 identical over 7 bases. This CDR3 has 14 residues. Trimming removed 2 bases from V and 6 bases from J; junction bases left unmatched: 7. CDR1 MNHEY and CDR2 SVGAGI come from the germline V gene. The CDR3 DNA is TGTGCCAGCAGTTACGACAGGGACCTCGGCGAGCAGTACTTC. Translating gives CASSYDRDLGEQYF.

This CDR3 is CASSTGQGTGELFF. The CDR3 DNA sequence: TGTGCCAGCAGCACAGGACAGGGCACCGGGGAGCTGTTTTTT. This chain joins TRBV9 and TRBJ2-2; 8 nucleotides align to TRBD1. There are 14 residues in the CDR3. Germline trimming cut 4 bases from V and 4 bases from J; bases unmatched to any gene: 3. The V gene's germline CDR1 is SGDLS and CDR2 YYNGEE.

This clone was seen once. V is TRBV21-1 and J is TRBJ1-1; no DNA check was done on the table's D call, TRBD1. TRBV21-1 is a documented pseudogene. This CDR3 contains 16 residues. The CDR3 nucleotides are TGTGCCAGCAGCAAACCCCGTGAGGGGGAGAACACTGAAGCTTTCTTT. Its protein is CASSKPREGENTEAFF.